The 8 T cell receptor beta chains given below trace back to one sample, sequenced in a study of blood T cell repertoires in COVID-19. Profiled with immunoSEQ multiplex PCR; TCRdb holds only in-frame clones, not every one. There are 230,000 or so clones in the sample; 84% occur only once, and about 2% lies in the top ten. Sequenced input: peripheral blood. These receptors were obtained from a man aged 40-55 years who had recovered from COVID-19.

V is TRBV11-3 and J is TRBJ2-2; D gene uncertain. Between the trimmed V and J ends, which lost 3 bases and 6 bases, there was a span of 14 bases. Germline V gives CDR1 SGHNT, CDR2 YENEEA. The CDR3 length is 15 residues. The DNA for the CDR3 is TGTGCCAGCAGCTTCCTAGAAGCCTCATCCGGGGAGCTGTTTTTT. As protein: CASSFLEASSGELFF.

The chain combines TRBV6-5 with TRBJ2-7; TRBD2 aligns across 12 bases. Germline CDR1 reads MNHEY; CDR2 reads SVGAGI. The CDR3 covers 14 residues. Trimming at V came to 5 bases and at J to 5 bases, leaving 4 bases not matched to a gene. The DNA for the CDR3 is TGTGCCAGCAGTAAACTAGCGGGAGGAGACGAGCAGTACTTC. Its translation: CASSKLAGGDEQYF.

This clone appeared once. The chain employs TRBV30 and TRBJ2-5; D perhaps matches TRBD2 (6 bases). V was trimmed by 4 bases and J by 5 bases, leaving 17 bases between them. The CDR3 runs to 14 residues. Germline CDR1 is GTSNPN and CDR2 is SVGIG (reference sequence). The CDR3 region has the DNA TGTGCCTGGACCACGGGACCCCGGGGGGAGACCCAGTACTTC. Its translation is CAWTTGPRGETQYF.

The chain joins TRBV23-1 to TRBJ2-7; TRBD2 matches 10 bases. TRBV23-1 is placed among ORFs of uncertain function. This CDR3 has 17 amino acids. With V trimmed by 10 bases and J by 6 bases, 21 bases remained unmatched. The CDR3 protein is CATDQGYSGGPYGEQYF. The CDR3 region has the DNA TGCGCCACGGATCAGGGTTATAGCGGGGGGCCATACGGCGAGCAGTACTTC.

The CDR3 region has the DNA TGTGCCAGCAGCCAAGATAGAGTCCTTCTAGCCAAAAACATTCAGTACTTC. This translates into CASSQDRVLLAKNIQYF. This chain joins TRBV3-1 (or the pseudogene TRBV3-2) and TRBJ2-4; no clear D. The CDR3 extends over 17 amino acids. Germline CDR1 LGHDT, CDR2 YNNKEL (reference sequence). V was shortened by 0 bases and J by 0 bases, with 12 bases between the two germline ends.

The chain combines TRBV19 with TRBJ2-2; D not certain. CDR1 LNHDA and CDR2 SQIVND come from the germline V gene (reference sequence). V was trimmed by 6 bases and J by 7 bases, leaving 3 bases between them. This CDR3 spans 10 amino acids. CDR3 residues: CASRYGELFF. The CDR3 DNA sequence: TGTGCCAGTAGGTACGGGGAGCTGTTTTTT.

V gene TRBV3-1 (or the pseudogene TRBV3-2) combines with J gene TRBJ2-7, with D perhaps TRBD1 (7 bases). V lost 1 base, J lost 3 bases, and 22 bases lay in between. The CDR3 is 18 amino acids. Germline-derived CDR1 and CDR2 are LGHDT and YNNKEL (reference sequence). CDR3 protein: CASSQVRSRAGGNYEQYF. The DNA for the CDR3 is TGTGCCAGCAGCCAAGTTAGGAGTCGGGCAGGGGGGAACTACGAGCAGTACTTC.

The rearrangement uses TRBV27 and TRBJ2-7; TRBD2 matches 11 bases. Germline trimming cut 6 bases from V and 6 bases from J; bases unmatched to any gene: 7. Germline V gene sequence: CDR1 MNHEY, CDR2 SMNVEV (reference sequence). CDR3 length: 14 residues. The CDR3 sequence is CASREGLAGVEQYF. The CDR3 region has the DNA TGTGCCAGCAGGGAAGGACTAGCGGGCGTCGAGCAGTACTTC.